Below, 26 T cell receptor beta chains from the same sample are listed, as sequenced in a study of cytomegalovirus exposure and HLA in healthy donors. Both 60 Vbeta primers and 13 Jbeta primers went into the PCR. This table comes from immunoSEQ multiplex PCR, and its TCRdb copy is limited to in-frame clones, with some not included. Among some 180,000 clones listed, roughly 70% were seen once. Input material: PBMCs. These receptors all come from a male donor in good health and CMV-seronegative.

In this sample, this clone turned up once. V is TRBV28 and J is TRBJ2-3; 12 bases fit TRBD2. This CDR3 has 15 residues. V dropped 6 bases and J dropped 9; count of bases not matched to a gene: 10. From germline, CDR1 is MDHEN and CDR2 SYDVKM. The CDR3 protein is CASRIGLAGPRTQYF. Here the CDR3 DNA reads TGTGCCAGCAGAATAGGACTAGCGGGGCCTAGGACGCAGTATTTT.

The gene calls are TRBV6-6 and TRBJ2-7, with 8 nucleotides matching TRBD2. This CDR3 has 16 residues. Germline V CDR1 and CDR2: MNHNY, SVGAGI (reference sequence). V dropped 2 bases and J dropped 0; count of bases not matched to a gene: 6. Written as DNA, the CDR3 is TGTGCCAGCAGTTACAGTTTACTAGCGGTCTCCTACGAGCAGTACTTC. It yields the protein CASSYSLLAVSYEQYF.

This clone was counted a single time. Other nucleotide sequences from this sample produce the same CDR3. J is TRBJ2-1 and V is TRBV27; TRBD2 agrees at 16 bases. V lost 3 bases, J lost 2 bases, and 1 base stayed unmatched. Germline V gene sequence: CDR1 MNHEY, CDR2 SMNVEV (reference sequence). The CDR3 has 17 amino acids. This chain's CDR3 is CASSLGLAGGPYNEQFF. DNA for the CDR3: TGTGCCAGCAGTTTGGGACTAGCGGGAGGGCCCTACAATGAGCAGTTCTTC.

The V gene is TRBV6-6, the J gene TRBJ2-1; 7 bases agree with TRBD2. J was trimmed by 3 bases and V by 6 bases; bases with no gene match: 8. The CDR3 sequence is 15 residues long. Germline assignment: CDR1 MNHNY and CDR2 SVGAGI (reference sequence). The CDR3: CASSDYGGGYNEQFF. As DNA, the CDR3 is TGTGCCAGCAGCGACTATGGGGGGGGCTACAATGAGCAGTTCTTC.

This clone was seen a single time. This chain joins TRBV2 and TRBJ1-5; D unclear. V was cut by 4 bases and J by 1 base, with 11 bases left in between. This CDR3 contains 15 residues. Per the germline V gene, CDR1 is SNHLY and CDR2 is FYNNEI. In DNA form, the CDR3 reads TGTGCCAGCAGTGTGTTCACACAGAGCAATCAGCCCCAGCATTTT. It is translated as CASSVFTQSNQPQHF.

This chain uses TRBV5-6 with TRBJ2-7; D gene unclear. V was pared by 0 bases and J by 3 bases, with 7 bases between. CDR3 size: 13 residues. Germline V gene sequence: CDR1 SGHDT, CDR2 YYEEEE. The CDR3 region has the DNA TGTGCCAGCAGCTTGGCCGGTCACTACGAGCAGTACTTC. It yields the protein CASSLAGHYEQYF.

The V gene is TRBV6-5, the J gene TRBJ2-7; 7 nucleotides match TRBD2. The CDR3 has 14 amino acids. V lost 4 bases, J lost 6 bases, and 9 bases stayed unmatched. Germline loops: CDR1 MNHEY, CDR2 SVGAGI. CDR3 protein: CASSWLSGAGEQYF. The DNA of the CDR3 is TGTGCCAGCAGTTGGCTGAGCGGGGCGGGCGAGCAGTACTTC.

This sequence joins TRBV6-6 and TRBJ2-3; 8 bases map to TRBD2. CDR3 length equals 13 residues. V dropped 8 bases and J dropped 4; count of bases not matched to a gene: 5. CDR1 and CDR2 (germline): MNHNY, SVGAGI (reference sequence). This CDR3 reads CASRGGAPDTQYF. The CDR3 coding sequence is TGTGCCAGCCGGGGGGGAGCCCCAGATACGCAGTATTTT.

This clone appeared once. At one of its ends the junction is not consistent with the germline gene, which may arise from a read error. The chain joins TRBV30 to TRBJ1-1; D might be TRBD1 (6 bases). The CDR3 has 14 amino acids. Germline loops: CDR1 GTSNPN, CDR2 SVGIG (reference sequence). The CDR3 loop reads CASSGYRANTEAFF. DNA for the CDR3: TGTGCCTCGAGTGGATACAGGGCGAACACTGAAGCTTTCTTT.

This clone was counted a few times. The rearrangement links TRBV28 to TRBJ1-5, with D perhaps TRBD1 (5 bases). Trimming pared 1 base from V and 3 bases from J, leaving 10 bases between. Per germline, CDR1 MDHEN and CDR2 SYDVKM. This CDR3 comprises 15 residues. CDR3 protein: CASSLSRDDNQPQHF. The CDR3 DNA reads TGTGCCAGCAGTTTATCCAGGGATGACAATCAGCCCCAGCATTTT.

V is TRBV28 and J is TRBJ2-1, with 7 bases aligning to TRBD2. The V gene's germline CDR1 is MDHEN and CDR2 SYDVKM. The CDR3 loop spans 15 amino acids. The V gene end was trimmed by 6 bases and the J gene end by 4 bases; junction bases not matched to a gene: 9. CDR3 coding DNA: TGTGCCAGCAGCCCGCGAGTAGCGGGTTACAATGAGCAGTTCTTC. This codes for CASSPRVAGYNEQFF.

The chain carries TRBV5-1 and TRBJ2-2; 10 positions agree with TRBD2. Germline V gives CDR1 SGHRS, CDR2 YFSETQ. CDR3 length: 15 residues. The V segment lost 7 bases and the J segment 4 bases; nucleotides outside the gene matches: 7. CDR3: CASGLAGGTTGELFF. In DNA, the CDR3 is TGCGCCAGCGGGTTAGCGGGGGGAACCACCGGGGAGCTGTTTTTT.

The V gene is TRBV9, the J gene TRBJ1-2; possible D gene TRBD1, 5 bases. The germline gives CDR1 SGDLS, CDR2 YYNGEE. Trimming shortened V by 5 bases and J by 6 bases, and 17 bases separated the two germline ends. The CDR3 contains 14 residues. The CDR3 protein is CASRAEGNRDGYTF. The CDR3 bases are TGTGCCAGCAGGGCGGAGGGGAACCGGGATGGCTACACCTTC.

The V gene is TRBV5-1, the J gene TRBJ2-1; 15 bases are shared with TRBD2. This CDR3 is 19 amino acids long. The V gene end was trimmed by 1 base and the J gene end by 6 bases; junction bases not matched to a gene: 11. CDR1 and CDR2 from the germline V gene are SGHRS and YFSETQ. CDR3 DNA: TGCGCCAGCAGCTTGCAACGTCCCGGGACTAGCGGGAGGCGCAATGAGCAGTTCTTC. Translating gives CASSLQRPGTSGRRNEQFF.

A few counts support this clone. This CDR3 is CASSQYRDSFSGNTIYF. The CDR3 nucleotides are TGTGCCAGCAGCCAATACCGGGACAGTTTCTCTGGAAACACCATATATTTT. This chain links TRBV4-2 with TRBJ1-3; TRBD1 aligns across 7 bases. Germline assignment: CDR1 LGHNA and CDR2 YNFKEQ. V dropped 2 bases and J dropped 0; count of bases not matched to a gene: 7. This CDR3 has 17 amino acids.

The DNA for the CDR3 is TGTGCCAGCTCACCCTCTACAGGGCTCAATCAGCCCCAGCATTTT. Protein product: CASSPSTGLNQPQHF. The genes are TRBV18 and TRBJ1-5; D perhaps matches TRBD1 (6 bases). The CDR3 loop spans 15 amino acids. In germline, CDR1 is KGHSH, CDR2 LQKENI. Trimming took off 3 bases at V and 3 bases at J, with 12 bases between the two ends.

In its sample, this clone was seen once. This chain links TRBV9 with TRBJ2-5, with a weak D call TRBD2 (6 bases). V was cut by 4 bases and J by 5 bases, with 12 bases left in between. The CDR3 loop spans 13 amino acids. Germline lookup yields CDR1 SGDLS and CDR2 YYNGEE. Here the CDR3 DNA reads TGTGCCAGCAGCCGTGGGGGAGGTGAGACCCAGTACTTC. This encodes CASSRGGGETQYF.

The chain couples TRBV28 to TRBJ1-1; D perhaps matches TRBD1 (5 bases). CDR3 length equals 18 residues. V lost 7 bases and J lost 1, with 25 bases in between. The germline gives CDR1 MDHEN, CDR2 SYDVKM. The CDR3 loop reads CASTSPVPDGQGNTEAFF. DNA of the CDR3: TGTGCCAGCACCTCACCTGTCCCCGACGGGCAGGGGAACACTGAAGCTTTCTTT. Variable domain in full (rest from reference TRBV28 and TRBJ1-1): DVKVTQSSRYLVKRTGEKVFLECVQDMDHENMFWYRQDPGLGLRLIYFSYDVKMKEKGDIPEGYSVSREKKERFSLILESASTNQTSMYLCASTSPVPDGQGNTEAFFGQGTRLTVV.

The rearrangement links TRBV28 to TRBJ1-1; D gene uncertain. Germline V CDR1 and CDR2: MDHEN, SYDVKM. This CDR3 has 14 residues. V was clipped by 6 bases and J by 6 bases, with 17 bases between them. CDR3 in amino acids: CASSPPVGRAEAFF. The CDR3 coding sequence is TGTGCCAGCAGCCCTCCTGTGGGGAGAGCTGAAGCTTTCTTT.

The rearrangement joins TRBV19 to TRBJ2-3, with TRBD2 matching over 13 bases. Looked up from germline, CDR1 is LNHDA and CDR2 is SQIVND (reference sequence). V lost 4 bases, J lost 6 bases, and 7 bases stayed unmatched. This CDR3 comprises 16 residues. CDR3 nucleotides: TGTGCCAGTAGTACAGGGACTAGCGGGATTTGGGATACGCAGTATTTT. Protein sequence: CASSTGTSGIWDTQYF.

The chain has TRBV30 and TRBJ2-7; D not resolved. Germline V gene data show CDR1 as GTSNPN and CDR2 as SVGIG (reference sequence). Trimming left V 6 bases short and J 3 bases short, with 6 bases between. This CDR3 is built from 10 residues. The CDR3 here is CACRDYEQYF. For the CDR3, the DNA is TGTGCCTGCCGAGACTACGAGCAGTACTTC.

The rearrangement joins TRBV10-3 to TRBJ2-7; 9 nucleotides align to TRBD2. This CDR3 has 15 residues. Trimming took 7 bases from V and 6 from J; bases not matched to a gene: 13. Germline assignment: CDR1 ENHRY and CDR2 SYGVKD. The CDR3 coding sequence is TGTGCCATCACCGGAGCCGGGACTAGCCGTTCCGAGCAGTACTTC. This sequence encodes CAITGAGTSRSEQYF.

The rearrangement uses TRBV11-2 and TRBJ2-1, with 9 bases aligning to TRBD2. Looked up from germline, CDR1 is SGHAT and CDR2 is FQNNGV. This CDR3 has 15 amino acids. Trimming took 1 base from V and 3 from J; bases not matched to a gene: 1. CDR3 DNA: TGTGCCAGCAGCTTAGTTAGCGGGAGCTACAATGAGCAGTTCTTC. This gives the protein CASSLVSGSYNEQFF. Drawing the rest from reference TRBV11-2 and TRBJ2-1, the complete variable domain is EAGVAQSPRYKIIEKRQSVAFWCNPISGHATLYWYQQILGQGPKLLIQFQNNGVVDDSQLPKDRFSAERLKGVDSTLKIQPAKLEDSAVYLCASSLVSGSYNEQFFGPGTRLTVL.

This sequence joins TRBV5-8 and TRBJ1-2; 12 nucleotides line up with TRBD1. CDR1 SGHTS and CDR2 YDEGEE come from the germline V gene. V lost 4 bases and J lost 8; bases outside the gene matches: 9. This CDR3 region has 15 residues. The CDR3 sequence: CASSPEGQGARGYTF. DNA for the CDR3: TGTGCCAGCAGCCCCGAGGGACAGGGGGCGCGGGGCTACACCTTC.

This clone was picked up a small number of times. The chain is built from TRBV7-3 and TRBJ2-3, with a tentative D call TRBD1 (6 bases). CDR1 is SGHTA, CDR2 FQGTGA, per germline. This CDR3 spans 15 amino acids. Trimming left V 0 bases short and J 4 bases short, with 11 bases between. This CDR3 is CASSLTVPGADTQYF. Here the CDR3 DNA reads TGTGCCAGCAGCTTAACGGTCCCAGGGGCAGATACGCAGTATTTT.

Here the CDR3 DNA reads TGCGCCAGCAGCATCCGGGACAGCCACGGAGAGACCCAGTACTTC. This codes for CASSIRDSHGETQYF. J is TRBJ2-5 and V is TRBV5-1; the match to TRBD1 covers 7 bases. This CDR3 comprises 15 residues. J gave up 4 bases and V 4 bases, and 10 bases lay outside the gene matches. CDR1 is SGHRS and CDR2 is YFSETQ in the germline V gene.